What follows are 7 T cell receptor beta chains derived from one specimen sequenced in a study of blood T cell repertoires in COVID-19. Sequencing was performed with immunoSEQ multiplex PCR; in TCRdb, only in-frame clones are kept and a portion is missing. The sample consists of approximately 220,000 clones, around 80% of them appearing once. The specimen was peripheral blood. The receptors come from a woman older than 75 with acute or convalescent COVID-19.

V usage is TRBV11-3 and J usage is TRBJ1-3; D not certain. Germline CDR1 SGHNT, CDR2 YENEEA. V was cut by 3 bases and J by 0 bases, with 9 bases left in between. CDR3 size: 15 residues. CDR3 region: CASSFPGNSGNTIYF. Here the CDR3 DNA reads TGTGCCAGCAGCTTCCCAGGCAACTCTGGAAACACCATATATTTT.

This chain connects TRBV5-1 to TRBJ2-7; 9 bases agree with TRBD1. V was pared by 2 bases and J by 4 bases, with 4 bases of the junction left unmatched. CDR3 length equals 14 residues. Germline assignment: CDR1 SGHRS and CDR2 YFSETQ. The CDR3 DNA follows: TGCGCCAGCAGCTTATTACAGGGGGCATACGAGCAGTACTTC. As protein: CASSLLQGAYEQYF.

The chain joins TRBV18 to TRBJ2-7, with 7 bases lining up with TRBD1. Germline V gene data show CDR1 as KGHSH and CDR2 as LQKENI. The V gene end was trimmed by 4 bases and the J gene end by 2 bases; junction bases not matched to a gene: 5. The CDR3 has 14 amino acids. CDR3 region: CASSLTGDTYEQYF. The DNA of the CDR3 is TGTGCCAGCTCACTTACAGGGGACACCTACGAGCAGTACTTC.

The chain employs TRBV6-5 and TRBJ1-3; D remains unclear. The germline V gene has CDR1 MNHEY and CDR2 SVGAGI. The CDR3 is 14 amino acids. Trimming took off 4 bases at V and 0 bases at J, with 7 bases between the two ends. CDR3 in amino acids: CASSSPLSGNTIYF. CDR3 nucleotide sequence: TGTGCCAGCAGTTCCCCCCTCTCTGGAAACACCATATATTTT.

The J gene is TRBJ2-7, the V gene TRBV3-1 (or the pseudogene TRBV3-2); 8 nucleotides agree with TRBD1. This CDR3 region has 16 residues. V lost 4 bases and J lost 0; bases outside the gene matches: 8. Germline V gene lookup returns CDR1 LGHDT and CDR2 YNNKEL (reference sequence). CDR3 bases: TGTGCCAGCAGCCCCCGGGACAGGTTCCTCTCCTACGAGCAGTACTTC. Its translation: CASSPRDRFLSYEQYF.

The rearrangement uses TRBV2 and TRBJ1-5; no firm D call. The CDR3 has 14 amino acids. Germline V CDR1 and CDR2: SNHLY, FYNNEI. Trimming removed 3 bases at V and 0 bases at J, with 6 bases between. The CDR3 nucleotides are TGTGCCAGCAGTGATTTCGGTAGCAATCAGCCCCAGCATTTT. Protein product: CASSDFGSNQPQHF.

CDR3 sequence (DNA): TGTGCCAGCAGAGGTGGAAGTGACAGGGGTTTTTATGAGCAGTTCTTC. Translation gives CASRGGSDRGFYEQFF. V usage is TRBV3-1 (or the pseudogene TRBV3-2) and J usage is TRBJ2-1, with 8 bases that match TRBD1. V lost 6 bases and J lost 8; bases outside the gene matches: 15. From germline, CDR1 is LGHDT and CDR2 YNNKEL (reference sequence). The CDR3 is 16 amino acids.